This T cell receptor beta chain was identified during a study of T cell repertoires in cytomegalovirus infection. Looking at the study overall: Indications of both CMV infection and matching HLA type were provided by public TCR beta signatures.

In its sample, this clonotype was seen a few times. Its target is unknown. Germline lookup yields CDR1 LNHNV and CDR2 YYDKDF (reference sequence). V was trimmed by 4 bases and J by 3 bases, leaving 10 bases between them. CDR3 size: 13 residues. TCRdb fed the reads into MiXCR, producing one record per CDR3 protein. The sample shows about 250,000 distinct CDR3 sequences, about 17% of them seen only once. Findings and caveats of the study: There were carriers of CMV plus the relevant HLA, and cumulative public TCR beta family frequency identified them. The study found HLA-C-restricted CMV-specific TCR beta clonotypes dominating the ex vivo response.

The source of this sequence is a human donor in good health (CMV status not recorded). Some clones in this sample may be carry-over from other donors' samples. The rearrangement links TRBV15 to TRBJ2-7; the D gene is possibly TRBD1 (6 bases). The sequenced sample was CD8+ T cells from PBMCs. CDR3 sequence (DNA): TGTGCCACCAGCATTGGACAGAGCTACGAGCAGTACTTC. This gives the protein CATSIGQSYEQYF.